This T cell receptor beta chain was identified during a study of immune heterogeneity within non-small cell lung tumors. The overall study: Among the tumors, a few were squamous cell carcinomas, fewer than 11 were non-squamous carcinomas and 1 was not otherwise specified.

Germline values: CDR1 LNHDA, CDR2 SQIVND (reference sequence). CDR3 length: 14 residues. V was shortened by 3 bases and J by 4 bases, with 10 bases between the two germline ends. This clonotype was counted between two and nine times. Its antigen is still unknown. The authors used about 540 ng of bulk tumor genomic DNA per sample as template. Several biopsies per primary tumor were taken during surgery, spaced as far apart as possible. Patients underwent curative surgery for non-small cell lung cancer (untreated and newly diagnosed). Non-small cell lung cancer patients, newly diagnosed and having surgery with curative intent, served as donors. Whole-study results and caveats: Each patient largely had their own distinct set of high-frequency T-cell receptor beta clonotypes. Local T-cell clonality was recorded as moderately but significantly correlated with local tumor mutational burden, with R roughly 0.35.

Using 32 V and 13 J primers, multiplex PCR amplified TCR beta CDR3. TCRdb itself ran the multiplex PCR reads through MiXCR, one entry per CDR3 protein. The sample has some 9,800 distinct CDR3 sequences, around a sixth seen once. Specimen: lung tumor tissue. The V gene is TRBV19, the J gene TRBJ2-4; unclear D gene. This clonotype was sampled from a man aged 35-49 years with non-small cell lung cancer. CDR3 in amino acids: CASSIRMGKNIQYF. The CDR3, as DNA: TGTGCCAGTAGTATCCGCATGGGAAAAAACATTCAGTACTTC. Supplemented by reference TRBV19 and TRBJ2-4, the full variable domain reads DGGITQSPKYLFRKEGQNVTLSCEQNLNHDAMYWYRQDPGQGLRLIYYSQIVNDFQKGDIAEGYSVSREKKESFPLTVTSAQKNPTAFYLCASSIRMGKNIQYFGAGTRLSVL.